The next 18 T cell receptor beta chains were all read from a single sample in a study of T cell changes during pregnancy in multiple sclerosis. Libraries were prepared by immunoSEQ multiplex PCR; TCRdb keeps only in-frame clonotypes and omits some of them. The table shows around 42,000 clones, with 75% to 95% occurring only once. The material sequenced was CD4+ T cells from peripheral blood mononuclear cells, taken in the second trimester of pregnancy. These receptors were collected from a female donor in good health, enrolled as a control in a pregnancy study.

As to this clone: The junction and the germline gene differ at one end; a read error may be behind it. The genes are TRBV19 and TRBJ1-1; tentatively, D is TRBD1 (5 bases). The CDR3 is made up of 15 amino acids. Germline assignment: CDR1 LNHDA and CDR2 SQIVND (reference sequence). The CDR3 reads CASRIDRQGLAEAFF. The DNA of the CDR3 is TGTGCCAGTAGAATAGATCGCCAGGGCTTGGCTGAAGCTTTCTTT.

CDR3: CASSRTQRESAEQFF. For the CDR3, the DNA is TGCGCCAGCAGCCGCACCCAGCGGGAGTCGGCTGAGCAGTTCTTC. The gene calls are TRBV4-3 and TRBJ2-1; 8 nucleotides match TRBD2. The CDR3 has 15 residues. Germline V gene sequence: CDR1 LGHNA, CDR2 YSLEER. The J segment lost 9 bases and the V segment lost 4 bases, leaving 11 bases of the junction unmatched.

This clone was observed once. The chain carries TRBV29-1 and TRBJ2-7; 8 bases are shared with TRBD2. CDR1 SQVTM and CDR2 ANQGSEA come from the germline V gene. The V gene end was trimmed by 7 bases and the J gene end by 0 bases; junction bases not matched to a gene: 17. The length of the CDR3 is 17 residues. CDR3 loop: CSAGGGGLAGGSYEQYF. In nucleotides, the CDR3 is TGCAGCGCCGGAGGGGGGGGCCTTGCGGGAGGCTCCTACGAGCAGTACTTC.

The rearrangement uses TRBV15 and TRBJ1-5; no firm D call. Germline CDR1 and CDR2: LNHNV and YYDKDF (reference sequence). This CDR3 has 12 residues. With 3 bases removed from V and 4 bases from J, the gap between germline ends came to 4 bases. This chain's CDR3 is CATSSLNQPQHF. The CDR3 coding sequence is TGTGCCACCAGCAGCCTAAATCAGCCCCAGCATTTT.

This clone was counted once. The rearrangement uses TRBV28 and TRBJ1-2, with a weak D call TRBD1 (5 bases). Germline V CDR1 and CDR2: MDHEN, SYDVKM. V was shortened by 9 bases and J by 11 bases, with 19 bases between the two germline ends. The CDR3 is 12 residues long. CDR3 region: CASEPSQGGYTF. The CDR3 DNA sequence: TGTGCCAGTGAACCCTCTCAGGGAGGTTACACCTTC.

The chain is built from TRBV7-2 and TRBJ1-5; 7 bases are shared with TRBD1. Germline CDR1 SGHTA, CDR2 FQGNSA. With 2 bases clipped from V and 4 bases from J, the junction kept 2 bases outside the gene matches. This CDR3 has 14 residues. CDR3 loop: CASSLRTGNQPQHF. The CDR3 DNA follows: TGTGCCAGCAGCTTACGGACAGGTAATCAGCCCCAGCATTTT.

Written as DNA, the CDR3 is TGTGCCACCGGGCCGGGGGGAGGCAATATCGAGCAGTACTTC. This translates into CATGPGGGNIEQYF. This chain uses TRBV15 with TRBJ2-7; 7 bases match TRBD2. Trimming took 8 bases from V and 6 from J; bases not matched to a gene: 13. This CDR3 spans 14 amino acids. CDR1 LNHNV and CDR2 YYDKDF come from the germline V gene (reference sequence). Using reference TRBV15 and TRBJ2-7 for the parts outside the CDR3, the full variable domain is DAMVIQNPRYQVTQFGKPVTLSCSQTLNHNVMYWYQQKSSQAPKLLFHYYDKDFNNEADTPDNFQSRRPNTSFCFLDIRSPGLGDTAMYLCATGPGGGNIEQYFGPGTRLTVT.

This clone appeared a few times. J is TRBJ1-1 and V is TRBV7-9; D perhaps matches TRBD1 (5 bases). Trimming removed 5 bases from V and 4 bases from J, with 14 bases in between. Per germline, CDR1 SEHNR and CDR2 FQNEAQ (reference sequence). This CDR3 is built from 14 residues. DNA for the CDR3: TGTGCCAGCAGCCGAACTGGGGGGAGCACTGAAGCTTTCTTT. It specifies CASSRTGGSTEAFF.

V gene TRBV5-5 combines with J gene TRBJ2-3; the match to TRBD1 covers 7 bases. This CDR3 contains 15 residues. The V gene end was trimmed by 2 bases and the J gene end by 6 bases; junction bases not matched to a gene: 9. CDR1 is SGHKS, CDR2 YYEKEE, per germline (reference sequence). The DNA of the CDR3 is TGTGCCAGCAGCTTAGAGGACAGGTTGGGGGATACGCAGTATTTT. This gives the protein CASSLEDRLGDTQYF.

The V gene is TRBV11-2, the J gene TRBJ1-2; the D is unclear. In germline, CDR1 is SGHAT, CDR2 FQNNGV. This CDR3 comprises 15 residues. V was pared by 2 bases and J by 6 bases, with 16 bases between. CDR3 loop: CASSLSGVILNGYTF. The CDR3 nucleotides read TGTGCCAGCAGCTTAAGCGGGGTAATTCTGAATGGCTACACCTTC. Variable domain in full (rest from reference TRBV11-2 and TRBJ1-2): EAGVAQSPRYKIIEKRQSVAFWCNPISGHATLYWYQQILGQGPKLLIQFQNNGVVDDSQLPKDRFSAERLKGVDSTLKIQPAKLEDSAVYLCASSLSGVILNGYTFGSGTRLTVV.

V gene TRBV27 combines with J gene TRBJ2-3, with 7 bases lining up with TRBD2. This CDR3 region has 15 residues. Germline V gene data show CDR1 as MNHEY and CDR2 as SMNVEV (reference sequence). After removal of 3 bases from V and 5 bases from J, the junction contained 8 bases not matched to a gene. The CDR3 loop reads CASSFTSWGGDTQYF. The DNA of the CDR3 is TGTGCCAGCAGTTTTACTAGCTGGGGGGGAGATACGCAGTATTTT.

The gene calls are TRBV4-1 and TRBJ2-1; 14 bases agree with TRBD2. V lost 5 bases and J lost 4; bases outside the gene matches: 10. The germline V gene has CDR1 MGHRA and CDR2 YSYEKL. The CDR3 is made up of 18 amino acids. CDR3 residues: CASSKRGTSGSGYNEQFF. The CDR3 nucleotides read TGCGCCAGCAGCAAAAGGGGGACTAGCGGGAGTGGATACAATGAGCAGTTCTTC.

V is TRBV18 and J is TRBJ2-7, with TRBD1 as a possible D gene (5 bases). The CDR3 totals 14 residues. With 2 bases removed from V and 6 bases from J, the gap between germline ends came to 14 bases. Per germline, CDR1 KGHSH and CDR2 LQKENI. CDR3 nucleotides: TGTGCCAGCTCACCAGGTCCGCAGGGCTCCGAGCAGTACTTC. Its protein product is CASSPGPQGSEQYF.

The genes are TRBV18 and TRBJ2-5, with 8 positions matching TRBD2. CDR3 length: 14 amino acids. Germline loops: CDR1 KGHSH, CDR2 LQKENI. V lost 5 bases to trimming and J lost 2 bases; unmatched junction nucleotides: 4. The CDR3 DNA reads TGTGCCAGCTCAGTAGCGGGGATTCAAGAGACCCAGTACTTC. It codes for CASSVAGIQETQYF.

The chain employs TRBV7-9 and TRBJ2-3; TRBD2 agrees at 10 bases. The CDR3 is 15 residues long. Germline lookup yields CDR1 SEHNR and CDR2 FQNEAQ (reference sequence). Trimming removed 3 bases from V and 1 base from J; junction bases left unmatched: 1. In nucleotides, the CDR3 is TGTGCCAGCAGCTTGCTAGCGGGGGGCACAGATACGCAGTATTTT. Its translation: CASSLLAGGTDTQYF.

V gene TRBV30 combines with J gene TRBJ2-3; perhaps TRBD1 as D (5 bases). The CDR3 runs 16 residues. The germline V gene encodes CDR1 GTSNPN and CDR2 SVGIG (reference sequence). Trimming took off 0 bases at V and 3 bases at J, with 16 bases between the two ends. The CDR3 DNA reads as TGTGCCTGGAGTGTTGGGGCAGACCTTTGGACAGATACGCAGTATTTT. Protein sequence: CAWSVGADLWTDTQYF.

This clone occurred once. The chain recombines TRBV7-9 with TRBJ2-7, with 9 nucleotides matching TRBD2. The CDR3 spans 14 residues. Germline CDR1 reads SEHNR; CDR2 reads FQNEAQ (reference sequence). Germline trimming cut 1 base from V and 2 bases from J; bases unmatched to any gene: 0. In DNA, the CDR3 is TGTGCCAGCAGCTTAGGCGGGAGGGCCTACGAGCAGTACTTC. Residues: CASSLGGRAYEQYF.

The chain joins TRBV28 to TRBJ1-2; D not resolved. This CDR3 is built from 12 residues. Trimming removed 5 bases from V and 4 bases from J, with 8 bases in between. The V gene's germline CDR1 is MDHEN and CDR2 SYDVKM. CDR3 region: CASSLMSYGYTF. CDR3 sequence (DNA): TGTGCCAGCAGTCTTATGAGCTATGGCTACACCTTC.